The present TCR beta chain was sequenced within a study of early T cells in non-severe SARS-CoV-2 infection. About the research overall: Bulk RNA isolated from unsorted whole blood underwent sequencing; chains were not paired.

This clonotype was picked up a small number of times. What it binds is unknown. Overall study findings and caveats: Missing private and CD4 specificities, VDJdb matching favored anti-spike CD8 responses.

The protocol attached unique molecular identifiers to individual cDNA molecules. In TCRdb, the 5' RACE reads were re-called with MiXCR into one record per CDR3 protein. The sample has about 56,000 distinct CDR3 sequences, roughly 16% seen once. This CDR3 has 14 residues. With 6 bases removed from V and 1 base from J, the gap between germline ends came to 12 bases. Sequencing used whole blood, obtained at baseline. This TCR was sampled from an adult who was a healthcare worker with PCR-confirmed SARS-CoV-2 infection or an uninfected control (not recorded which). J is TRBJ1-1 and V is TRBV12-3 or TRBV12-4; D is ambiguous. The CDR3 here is CASSTGQKNTEAFF. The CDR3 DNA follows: TGTGCCAGCAGCACGGGCCAGAAGAACACTGAAGCTTTCTTT.